The rows below give T cell receptor beta chains drawn from one sample of a study of beta chain features in type 1 diabetes. Only in-frame clones appear in the TCRdb table, and some are missing; sequencing was by immunoSEQ multiplex PCR. Of about 41,000 clones detected, about 66% appear once; the ten largest clones hold more than 1.5%. Material: Tregs from blood. The origin of the receptors is a man between 25 and 39 years old with type 1 diabetes. Some clones in this sample may be carry-over from other donors' samples. CDR3s include the opening cysteine and the closing phenylalanine or tryptophan. The D gene is left open where the match is weak. Size is stated for part of the rows, as once, few or many counts, or as a class when the clone is expanded.

clone size,J gene,V gene,D gene,CDR3 protein,CDR3 DNA
.,TRBJ2-5,TRBV7-9,.,CASSLSLYRETQYF,TGTGCCAGCAGCTTATCGTTATACCGGGAGACCCAGTACTTC
.,TRBJ1-1,TRBV2,.,CASAPSTANTEAFF,TGTGCCAGCGCCCCTTCGACAGCCAACACTGAAGCTTTCTTT
.,TRBJ1-6,TRBV6-1,TRBD1,CAGQASSYNSPLHF,TGTGCCGGACAGGCGAGCTCCTATAATTCACCCCTCCACTTT
.,TRBJ1-2,TRBV6-5,.,CASSWSGGYGYTF,TGTGCCAGCAGTTGGTCGGGGGGCTATGGCTACACCTTC
.,TRBJ2-3,TRBV27,TRBD2,CASRPKGLVSTDTQYF,TGTGCCAGCAGACCCAAAGGACTAGTGAGCACAGATACGCAGTATTTT
.,TRBJ1-6,TRBV7-9,TRBD1,CASSQGQGSPLHF,TGTGCCAGCAGCCAGGGACAGGGCTCACCCCTCCACTTT
.,TRBJ2-1,TRBV5-1,TRBD2,CASSLGLAGASYNEQFF,TGCGCCAGCAGCCTGGGACTAGCGGGTGCATCCTACAATGAGCAGTTCTTC
.,TRBJ2-5,TRBV28,TRBD1,CASSFPRTGAQETQYF,TGTGCCAGCAGTTTCCCCCGGACAGGGGCCCAGGAGACCCAGTACTTC
.,TRBJ1-3,TRBV28,TRBD1,CASGQGTGNTIYF,TGTGCTTCGGGACAGGGGACTGGAAACACCATATATTTT
.,TRBJ1-2,TRBV7-6,.,CASSTRQKKTDNYGYTF,TGTGCCAGCAGCACTCGACAGAAGAAGACTGACAACTATGGCTACACCTTC
.,TRBJ1-5,TRBV19,TRBD1,CASSPRDSRQPQHF,TGTGCCAGTAGTCCTCGGGACAGCAGGCAGCCCCAGCATTTT
few,TRBJ1-1,TRBV7-9,.,CASSSQGNTEAFF,TGTGCCAGCAGCTCGCAGGGGAACACTGAAGCTTTCTTT
.,TRBJ1-1,TRBV20-1,.,CSARGGVEAFF,TGCAGTGCTAGAGGAGGAGTCGAAGCTTTCTTT
.,TRBJ2-1,TRBV7-9,TRBD2,CATGGWFF,TGTGCCACGGGGGGGTGGTTCTTC
.,TRBJ1-5,TRBV7-9,TRBD1,CASSLSGQGVGQPQHF,TGTGCCAGCAGCTTATCCGGACAGGGGGTGGGTCAGCCCCAGCATTTT
few,TRBJ2-1,TRBV28,TRBD1,CASSVRGQVNEQFF,TGTGCCAGCAGTGTCAGGGGACAGGTCAATGAGCAGTTCTTC
.,TRBJ1-2,TRBV29-1,.,CSVRLLDSYGYTF,TGCAGCGTCCGCCTACTTGACAGCTATGGCTACACCTTC
.,TRBJ1-2,TRBV18,TRBD1,CASSPLTGTNYGYTF,TGTGCCAGCTCACCTTTGACAGGGACTAACTATGGCTACACCTTC
.,TRBJ2-7,TRBV7-2,TRBD1,CASSPGQVNPGEQYF,TGTGCCAGCAGCCCGGGACAGGTCAACCCCGGCGAGCAGTACTTC
.,TRBJ2-7,TRBV18,TRBD1,CASSPGTGPYEQYF,TGTGCCAGCTCACCCGGGACAGGTCCCTACGAGCAGTACTTC
.,TRBJ1-4,TRBV29-1,.,CSVEVGYAGKLFF,TGCAGCGTTGAAGTAGGGTATGCGGGAAAACTGTTTTTT
.,TRBJ2-1,TRBV19,TRBD2,CADRLAGGIYNEQFF,TGTGCCGACAGACTAGCGGGGGGAATATACAATGAGCAGTTCTTC
few,TRBJ2-3,TRBV28,.,CASSLSSTDTQYF,TGTGCCAGCAGTTTATCTAGCACAGATACGCAGTATTTT
.,TRBJ1-2,TRBV5-1,.,CASSVGLTDYGYTF,TGCGCCAGCAGCGTCGGACTTACCGACTATGGCTACACCTTC
.,TRBJ2-3,TRBV18,.,CASSPTRTFSDTQYF,TGTGCCAGCTCACCAACTAGGACTTTTTCAGATACGCAGTATTTT
.,TRBJ1-1,TRBV5-1,TRBD1,CASSWRQGPNTEAFF,TGCGCCAGCAGCTGGAGACAGGGACCGAACACTGAAGCTTTCTTT
.,TRBJ1-4,TRBV30,.,CAWGGSTWNEKLFF,TGTGCCTGGGGCGGGTCAACCTGGAATGAAAAACTGTTTTTT
.,TRBJ2-2,TRBV29-1,TRBD1,CSVRSGQGPGELFF,TGCAGCGTCCGATCCGGACAGGGGCCCGGGGAGCTGTTTTTT
.,TRBJ2-1,TRBV5-1,TRBD1,CASSLEGQGNNEQFF,TGCGCCAGCAGCTTGGAGGGACAGGGGAACAATGAGCAGTTCTTC
.,TRBJ2-7,TRBV7-2,TRBD1,CASSWSGGSQAYEQYF,TGTGCCAGCAGCTGGTCAGGGGGAAGCCAAGCCTACGAGCAGTACTTC
.,TRBJ1-5,TRBV7-9,.,CASSLAGGQPQHF,TGTGCCAGCAGCCTAGCGGGGGGGCAGCCCCAGCATTTT
.,TRBJ1-1,TRBV11-2,.,CASSTQAWEMNTEAFF,TGTGCCAGCAGCACCCAGGCCTGGGAGATGAACACTGAAGCTTTCTTT